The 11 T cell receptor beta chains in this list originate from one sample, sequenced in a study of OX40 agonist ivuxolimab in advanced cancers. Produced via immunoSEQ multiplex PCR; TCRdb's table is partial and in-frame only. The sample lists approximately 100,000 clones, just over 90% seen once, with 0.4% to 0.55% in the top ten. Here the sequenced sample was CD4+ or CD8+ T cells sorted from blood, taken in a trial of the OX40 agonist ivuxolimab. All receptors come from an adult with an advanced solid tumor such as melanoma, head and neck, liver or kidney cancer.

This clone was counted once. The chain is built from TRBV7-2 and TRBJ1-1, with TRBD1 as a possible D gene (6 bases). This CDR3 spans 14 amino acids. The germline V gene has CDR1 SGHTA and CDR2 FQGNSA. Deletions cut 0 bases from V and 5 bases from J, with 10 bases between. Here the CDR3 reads CASSLAQGGTEAFF. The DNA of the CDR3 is TGTGCCAGCAGCTTAGCACAGGGTGGAACTGAAGCTTTCTTT.

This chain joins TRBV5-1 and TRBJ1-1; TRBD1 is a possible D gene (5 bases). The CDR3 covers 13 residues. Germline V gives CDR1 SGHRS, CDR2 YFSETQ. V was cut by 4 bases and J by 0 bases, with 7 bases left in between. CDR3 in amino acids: CASSLTVNTEAFF. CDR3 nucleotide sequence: TGCGCCAGCAGCCTGACAGTGAACACTGAAGCTTTCTTT.

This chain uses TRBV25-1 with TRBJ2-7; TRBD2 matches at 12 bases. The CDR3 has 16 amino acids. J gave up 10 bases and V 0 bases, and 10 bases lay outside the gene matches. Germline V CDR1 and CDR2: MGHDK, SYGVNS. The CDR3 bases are TGTGCCAGCAGTGAATATGCCCTCGGACTAGCGGGGATACAGTACTTC. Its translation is CASSEYALGLAGIQYF.

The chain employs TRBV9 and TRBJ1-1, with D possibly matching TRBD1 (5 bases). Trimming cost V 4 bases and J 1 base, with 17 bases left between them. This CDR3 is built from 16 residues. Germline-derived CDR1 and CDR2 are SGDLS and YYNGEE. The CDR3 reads CASSSRTGVRNTEAFF. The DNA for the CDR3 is TGTGCCAGCAGCTCGAGGACGGGGGTACGGAACACTGAAGCTTTCTTT.

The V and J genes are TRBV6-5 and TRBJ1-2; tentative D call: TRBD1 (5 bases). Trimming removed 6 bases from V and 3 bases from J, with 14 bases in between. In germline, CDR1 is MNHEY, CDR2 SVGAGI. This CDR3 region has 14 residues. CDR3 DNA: TGTGCCAGCAGGGACGGGCAGGGAGACTATGGCTACACCTTC. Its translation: CASRDGQGDYGYTF.

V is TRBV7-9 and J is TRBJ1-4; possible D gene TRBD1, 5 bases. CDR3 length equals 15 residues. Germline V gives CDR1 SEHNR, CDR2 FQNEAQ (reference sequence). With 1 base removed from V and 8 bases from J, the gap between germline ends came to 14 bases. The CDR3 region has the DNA TGTGCCAGCAGCTTAGATGGTCGGGGACCCGAAAAACTGTTTTTT. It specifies CASSLDGRGPEKLFF.

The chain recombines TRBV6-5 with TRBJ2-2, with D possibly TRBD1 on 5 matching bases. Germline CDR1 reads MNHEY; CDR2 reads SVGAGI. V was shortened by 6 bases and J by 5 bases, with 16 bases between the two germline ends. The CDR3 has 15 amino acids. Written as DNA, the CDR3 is TGTGCCAGCAGCGAGCAGGGAATCGGAACCGGGGAGCTGTTTTTT. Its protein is CASSEQGIGTGELFF.

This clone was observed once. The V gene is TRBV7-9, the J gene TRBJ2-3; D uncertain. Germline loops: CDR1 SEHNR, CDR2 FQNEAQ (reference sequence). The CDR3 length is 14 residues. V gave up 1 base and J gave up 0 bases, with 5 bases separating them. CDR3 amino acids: CASSLGESTDTQYF. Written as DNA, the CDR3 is TGTGCCAGCAGCTTAGGGGAAAGCACAGATACGCAGTATTTT. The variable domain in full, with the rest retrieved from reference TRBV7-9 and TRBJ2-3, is DTGVSQNPRHKITKRGQNVTFRCDPISEHNRLYWYRQTLGQGPEFLTYFQNEAQLEKSRLLSDRFSAERPKGSFSTLEIQRTEQGDSAMYLCASSLGESTDTQYFGPGTRLTVL.

The CDR3 reads CASSQEGTSRNTGELFF. CDR3 nucleotide sequence: TGTGCCAGCAGCCAAGAGGGTACTAGCCGGAACACCGGGGAGCTGTTTTTT. V gene TRBV5-4 combines with J gene TRBJ2-2; D possibly corresponds to TRBD2 (6 bases). CDR1 and CDR2 from the germline V gene are SGHNT and YYREEE (reference sequence). Deletions cut 4 bases from V and 1 base from J, with 17 bases between. The CDR3 sequence is 17 residues long.

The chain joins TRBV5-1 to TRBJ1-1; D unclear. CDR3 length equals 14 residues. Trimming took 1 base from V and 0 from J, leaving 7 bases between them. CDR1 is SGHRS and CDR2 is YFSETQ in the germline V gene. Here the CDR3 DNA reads TGCGCCAGCAGCTTGCAGATCATGAACACTGAAGCTTTCTTT. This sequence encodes CASSLQIMNTEAFF.

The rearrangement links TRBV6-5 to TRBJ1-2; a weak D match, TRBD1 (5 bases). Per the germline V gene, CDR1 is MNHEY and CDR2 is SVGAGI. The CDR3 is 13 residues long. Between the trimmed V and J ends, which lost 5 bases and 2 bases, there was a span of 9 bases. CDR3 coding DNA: TGTGCCAGCAGTAAACAGGAGAACTATGGCTACACCTTC. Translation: CASSKQENYGYTF.